Listed here is a single T cell receptor (beta chain). Its antigen is not known. J lost 2 bases, V lost 8 bases, and 12 bases had no gene match. This CDR3 region has 16 residues. Germline CDR1 LNHDA, CDR2 SQIVND (reference sequence). Some clones are missing from TCRdb's copy, which holds only in-frame ones; the method was immunoSEQ multiplex PCR. This table has 200,000 or so clones, around nine tenths appearing once. This entry is derived from a study of cytomegalovirus exposure and HLA in healthy donors. Findings and caveats of the study: In vitro testing confirmed three CMV-associated chains as specific for CMV antigens. Reportedly, cytomegalovirus status was diagnosed with high sensitivity and specificity.

Sequencing was done on a sample of PBMCs. The TCR was taken from a woman aged 18-29 years in good health and CMV-seronegative. This chain connects TRBV19 to TRBJ2-1, with TRBD1 matching over 7 bases. This CDR3 is CASALSRGPAYNEQFF. In DNA form, the CDR3 reads TGTGCCAGTGCTCTATCGAGGGGGCCAGCCTACAATGAGCAGTTCTTC.